This TCR beta chain came from a study of cytotoxic CD8 clonotypes in ibrutinib-treated CLL. For the study at large: By median roughly 68 months, approximately 12 had progressed and about 14 stayed remitted; responses had been 2 complete and about 24 partial. An average of around 250,000 productive templates and 94,082 productive rearrangements was obtained per sample.

The method was immunoSEQ multiplex PCR; TCRdb's version includes in-frame clones alone and lacks a portion of them. The data hold about 68,000 clones, with 68% observed a single time. This clone was counted between two and nine times. This CDR3 is built from 15 residues. Germline V gene sequence: CDR1 SNHLY, CDR2 FYNNEI. After removal of 7 bases from V and 4 bases from J, the junction contained 9 bases not matched to a gene. The rearrangement links TRBV2 to TRBJ2-1; 8 bases agree with TRBD1. The source material was PBMCs, sampled after 12 months of ibrutinib treatment. The receptor was isolated from a human donor with chronic lymphocytic leukemia. This chain's CDR3 is CASKLDRAGYNEQFF. The DNA of the CDR3 is TGTGCCAGCAAGTTGGACAGGGCGGGATACAATGAGCAGTTCTTC.